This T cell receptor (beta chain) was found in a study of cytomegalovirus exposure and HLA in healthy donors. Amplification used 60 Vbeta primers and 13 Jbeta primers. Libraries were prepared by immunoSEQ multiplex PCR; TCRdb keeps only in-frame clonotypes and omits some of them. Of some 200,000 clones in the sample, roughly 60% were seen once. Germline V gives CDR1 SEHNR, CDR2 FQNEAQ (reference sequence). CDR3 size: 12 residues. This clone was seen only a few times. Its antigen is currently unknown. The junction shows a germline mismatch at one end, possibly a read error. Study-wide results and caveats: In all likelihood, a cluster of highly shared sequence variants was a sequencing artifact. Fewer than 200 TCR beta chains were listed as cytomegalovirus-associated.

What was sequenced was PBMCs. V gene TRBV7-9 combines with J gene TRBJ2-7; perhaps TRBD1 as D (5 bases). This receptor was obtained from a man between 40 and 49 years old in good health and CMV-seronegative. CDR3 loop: CSSSQTAYEQYF. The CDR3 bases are TGTTCCAGCAGCCAGACAGCTTACGAGCAGTACTTC.